A single sample is the source of the 4 T cell receptor beta chains below, sequenced in a study of post-analysis software for immune sequencing data. Overall study findings and caveats: Patients carried a handful of TRBV segments more frequently than controls did, and TRBV5-6, TRBV5-1 and TRBV20-1 were among them.

TCR beta libraries were prepared from cDNA with unique molecular identifiers. TCRdb fed the PCR reads into MiXCR, producing one record per CDR3 protein. The data contain about 820,000 distinct CDR3 sequences, about 50% of them seen just once; the ten biggest clones take up around 4.5%. These receptors lack a known antigen. Input material: blood. These receptor sequences come from a girl between 5 and 17 years old with multiple sclerosis.

The chain carries TRBV29-1 and TRBJ2-3; 8 bases match TRBD1. The germline CDR1 and CDR2 sequences are SQVTM and ANQGSEA. The CDR3 contains 15 residues. V was clipped by 5 bases and J by 4 bases; unmatched bases: 11. CDR3 in amino acids: CSVPGGLRPADTQYF. The CDR3, as DNA: TGCAGCGTTCCAGGGGGCCTGCGACCCGCAGATACGCAGTATTTT.

This clonotype was observed a few times. One end of the junction varies from germline; a read error may be responsible. This chain uses TRBV10-3 with TRBJ1-2, with a weak D call TRBD1 (6 bases). Germline lookup yields CDR1 ENHRY and CDR2 SYGVKD. The CDR3 totals 14 residues. The CDR3 DNA reads TGTGCCATCAGTGAGTCTACGGGGGCAGGCGGCTACACCTTT. It yields the protein CAISESTGAGGYTF.

This clonotype was detected only a few times. The chain links TRBV27 to TRBJ2-7; 7 bases fit TRBD2. The DNA matches TRBJ2-5 better at its end, which makes the J call doubtful. The CDR3 length is 13 residues. Germline V lookup: CDR1 MNHEY, CDR2 SMNVEV (reference sequence). DNA for the CDR3: TGTGCCAGCATAGGGAGGGGACAAGAGACCCAGTACTTC. Amino acids: CASIGRGQETQYF.

The chain joins TRBV7-9 to TRBJ2-6, with D possibly called TRBD1 or TRBD2 (5 bases each). The CDR3 covers 17 residues. V lost 3 bases and J lost 2, with 14 bases in between. Germline CDR1 reads SEHNR; CDR2 reads FQNEAQ (reference sequence). The CDR3 loop reads CASSFGETAAGANVLTF. The CDR3 nucleotides are TGTGCCAGCAGCTTTGGAGAGACAGCGGCTGGGGCCAACGTCCTGACTTTC.